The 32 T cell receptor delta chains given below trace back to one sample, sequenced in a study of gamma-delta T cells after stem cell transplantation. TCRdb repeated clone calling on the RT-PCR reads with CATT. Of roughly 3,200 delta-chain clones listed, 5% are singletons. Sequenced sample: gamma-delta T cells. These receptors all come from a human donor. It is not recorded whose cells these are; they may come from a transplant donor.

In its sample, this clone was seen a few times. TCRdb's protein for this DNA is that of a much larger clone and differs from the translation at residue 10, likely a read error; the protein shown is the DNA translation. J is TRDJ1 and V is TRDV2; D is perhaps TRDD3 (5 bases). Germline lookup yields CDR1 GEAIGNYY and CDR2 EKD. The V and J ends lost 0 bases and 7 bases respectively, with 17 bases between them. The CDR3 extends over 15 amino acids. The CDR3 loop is CACDTVGRDPGKLIF. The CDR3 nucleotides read TGTGCCTGTGACACCGTCGGGCGGGATCCGGGTAAACTCATCTTT.

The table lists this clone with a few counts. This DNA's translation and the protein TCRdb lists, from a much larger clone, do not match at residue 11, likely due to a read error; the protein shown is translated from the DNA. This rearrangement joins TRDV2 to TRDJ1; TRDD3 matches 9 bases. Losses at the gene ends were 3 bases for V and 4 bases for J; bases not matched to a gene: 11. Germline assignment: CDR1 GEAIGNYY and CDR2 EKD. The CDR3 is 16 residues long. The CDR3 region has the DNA TGTGCCTGTGACTTACTGGGGGACTTCAACATCGATAAACTCATCTTT. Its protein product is CACDLLGDFNIDKLIF.

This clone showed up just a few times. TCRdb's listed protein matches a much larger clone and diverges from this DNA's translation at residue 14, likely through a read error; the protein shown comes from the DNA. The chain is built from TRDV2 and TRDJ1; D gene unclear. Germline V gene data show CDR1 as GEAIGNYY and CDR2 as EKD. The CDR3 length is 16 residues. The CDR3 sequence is CACDTVTAMKADKPIF. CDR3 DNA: TGTGCCTGTGACACCGTCACAGCGATGAAGGCCGATAAACCCATCTTT.

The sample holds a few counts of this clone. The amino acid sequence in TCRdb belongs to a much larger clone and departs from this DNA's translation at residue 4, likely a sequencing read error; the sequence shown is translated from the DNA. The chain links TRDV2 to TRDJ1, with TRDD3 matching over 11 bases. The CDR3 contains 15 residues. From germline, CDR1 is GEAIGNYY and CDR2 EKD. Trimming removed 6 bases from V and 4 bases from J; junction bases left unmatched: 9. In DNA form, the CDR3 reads TGTGCCTGTCCTCTACTGGGGGATAAGGGCGATAAACTCATCTTT. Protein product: CACPLLGDKGDKLIF.

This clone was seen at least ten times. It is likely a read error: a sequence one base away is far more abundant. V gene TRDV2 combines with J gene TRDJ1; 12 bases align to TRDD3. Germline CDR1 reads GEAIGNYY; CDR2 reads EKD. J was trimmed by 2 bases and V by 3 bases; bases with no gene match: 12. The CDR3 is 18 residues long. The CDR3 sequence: CACDALNLGDTQTDKLIF. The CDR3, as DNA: TGTGCCTGTGACGCCTTAAACCTGGGGGATACGCAAACCGATAAACTCATCTTT.

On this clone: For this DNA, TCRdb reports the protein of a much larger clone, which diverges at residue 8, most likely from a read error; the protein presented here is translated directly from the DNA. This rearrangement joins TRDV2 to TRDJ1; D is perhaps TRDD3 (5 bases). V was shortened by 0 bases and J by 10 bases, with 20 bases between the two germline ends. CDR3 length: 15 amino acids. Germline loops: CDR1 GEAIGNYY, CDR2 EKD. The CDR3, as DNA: TGTGCCTGTGACACCGTTGGAGGTATAGGGGAGTCACTCATCTTT. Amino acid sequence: CACDTVGGIGESLIF.

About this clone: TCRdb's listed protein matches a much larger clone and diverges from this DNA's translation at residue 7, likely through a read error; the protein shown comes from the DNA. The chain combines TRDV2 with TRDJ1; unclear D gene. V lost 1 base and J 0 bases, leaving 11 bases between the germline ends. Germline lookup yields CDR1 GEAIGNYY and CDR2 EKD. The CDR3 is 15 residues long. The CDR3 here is CACDTVWTYTDKLIF. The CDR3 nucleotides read TGTGCCTGTGACACAGTGTGGACGTACACCGATAAACTCATCTTT.

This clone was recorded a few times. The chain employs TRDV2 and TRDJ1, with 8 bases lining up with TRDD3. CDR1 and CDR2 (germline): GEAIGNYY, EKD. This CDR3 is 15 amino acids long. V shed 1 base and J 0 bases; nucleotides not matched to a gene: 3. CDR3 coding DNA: TGTGCCTGTGACACTTGGGGGATCCACACCGATAAACTCATCTTT. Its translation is CACDTWGIHTDKLIF.

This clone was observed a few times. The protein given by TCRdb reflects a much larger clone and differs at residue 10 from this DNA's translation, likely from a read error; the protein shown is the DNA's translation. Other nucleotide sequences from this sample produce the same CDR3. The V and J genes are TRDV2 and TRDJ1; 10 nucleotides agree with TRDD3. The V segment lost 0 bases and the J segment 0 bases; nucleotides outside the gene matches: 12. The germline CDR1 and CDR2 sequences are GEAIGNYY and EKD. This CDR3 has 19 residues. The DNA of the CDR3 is TGTGCCTGTGACACCGTACTGGGGGATCTGTTCCCGTACACCGATAAACTCATCTTT. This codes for CACDTVLGDLFPYTDKLIF.

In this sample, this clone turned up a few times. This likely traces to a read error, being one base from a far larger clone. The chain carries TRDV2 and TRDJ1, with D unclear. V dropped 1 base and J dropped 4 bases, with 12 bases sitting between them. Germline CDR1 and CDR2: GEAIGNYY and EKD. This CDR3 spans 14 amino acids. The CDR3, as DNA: TGTGCCTGTGACACACTTGAGAGCATCGATAAACTCATCTTT. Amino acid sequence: CACDTLESIDKLIF.

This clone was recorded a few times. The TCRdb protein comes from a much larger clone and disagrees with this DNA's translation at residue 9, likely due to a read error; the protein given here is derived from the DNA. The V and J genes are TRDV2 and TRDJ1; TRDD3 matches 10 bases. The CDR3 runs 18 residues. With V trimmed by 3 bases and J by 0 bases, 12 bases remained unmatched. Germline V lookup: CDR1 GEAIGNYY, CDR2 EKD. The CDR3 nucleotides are TGTGCCTGTGACGTACTGGGGGATGCGGAGGGGCACACCGATAAACTCATCTTT. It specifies CACDVLGDAEGHTDKLIF.

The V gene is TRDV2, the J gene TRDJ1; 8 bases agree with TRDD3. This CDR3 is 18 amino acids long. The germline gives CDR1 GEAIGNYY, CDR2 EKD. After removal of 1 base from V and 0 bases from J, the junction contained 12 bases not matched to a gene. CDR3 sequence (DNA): TGTGCCTGTGACACAATGGCTGGGGGACCAACTTACACCGATAAACTCATCTTT. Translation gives CACDTMAGGPTYTDKLIF.

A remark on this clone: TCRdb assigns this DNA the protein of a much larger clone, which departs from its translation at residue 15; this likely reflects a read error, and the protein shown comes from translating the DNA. The chain's CDR3 is CACDAVLGDTRDTDRLIF. The CDR3 DNA reads TGTGCCTGTGACGCCGTACTGGGGGATACGCGGGACACCGATAGACTCATCTTT. The chain combines TRDV2 with TRDJ1; 13 nucleotides line up with TRDD3. Germline values: CDR1 GEAIGNYY, CDR2 EKD. This CDR3 has 18 amino acids.

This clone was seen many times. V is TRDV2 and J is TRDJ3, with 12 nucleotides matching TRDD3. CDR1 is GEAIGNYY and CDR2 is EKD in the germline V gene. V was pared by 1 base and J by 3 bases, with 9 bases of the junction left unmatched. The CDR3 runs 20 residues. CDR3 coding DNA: TGTGCCTGTGACACTTTACATTCTGGGGGATACGACTGGGACACCCGACAGATGTTTTTC. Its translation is CACDTLHSGGYDWDTRQMFF.

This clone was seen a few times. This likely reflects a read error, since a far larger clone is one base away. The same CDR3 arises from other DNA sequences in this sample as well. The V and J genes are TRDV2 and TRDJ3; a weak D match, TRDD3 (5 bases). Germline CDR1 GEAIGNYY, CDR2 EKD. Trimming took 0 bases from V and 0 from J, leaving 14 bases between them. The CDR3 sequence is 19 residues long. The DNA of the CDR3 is TGTGCCTGTGACACCACTGGTGGCTATAGCTCCTGGGACACCCGACAGATGTTTTTC. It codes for CACDTTGGYSSWDTRQMFF.

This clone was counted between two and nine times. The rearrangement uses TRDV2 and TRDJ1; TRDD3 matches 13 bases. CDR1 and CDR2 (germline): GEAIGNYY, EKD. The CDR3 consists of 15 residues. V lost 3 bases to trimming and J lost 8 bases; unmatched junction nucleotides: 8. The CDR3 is CACDPVLGDTEKLIF. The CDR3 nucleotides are TGTGCCTGTGACCCGGTACTGGGGGATACGGAGAAACTCATCTTT.

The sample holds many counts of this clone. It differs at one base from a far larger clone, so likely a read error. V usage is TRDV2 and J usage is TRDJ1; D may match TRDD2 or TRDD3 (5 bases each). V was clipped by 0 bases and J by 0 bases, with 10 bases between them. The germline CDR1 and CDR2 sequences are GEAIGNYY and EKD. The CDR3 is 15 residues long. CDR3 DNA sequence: TGTGCCTGTGACACCACTGGCCTTCACACCGATAAACTCATCTTT. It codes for CACDTTGLHTDKLIF.

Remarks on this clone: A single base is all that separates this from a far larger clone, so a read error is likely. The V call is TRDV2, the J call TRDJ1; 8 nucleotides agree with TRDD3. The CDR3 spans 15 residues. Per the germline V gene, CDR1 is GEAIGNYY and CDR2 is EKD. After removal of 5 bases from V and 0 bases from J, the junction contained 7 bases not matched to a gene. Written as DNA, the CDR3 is TGTGCCTGTGGCACACTGGGGGTTAACACCGATAAACTCATCTTT. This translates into CACGTLGVNTDKLIF.

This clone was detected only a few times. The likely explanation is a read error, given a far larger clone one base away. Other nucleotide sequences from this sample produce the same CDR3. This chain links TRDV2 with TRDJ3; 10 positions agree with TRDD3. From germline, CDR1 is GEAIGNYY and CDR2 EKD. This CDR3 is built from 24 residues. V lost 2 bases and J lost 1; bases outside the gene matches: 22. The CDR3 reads CACDIAPPGGDTSSPSWDTRQMFF. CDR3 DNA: TGTGCCTGTGACATAGCCCCTCCGGGGGGGGATACGTCCTCACCTTCCTGGGACACCCGACAGATGTTTTTC.

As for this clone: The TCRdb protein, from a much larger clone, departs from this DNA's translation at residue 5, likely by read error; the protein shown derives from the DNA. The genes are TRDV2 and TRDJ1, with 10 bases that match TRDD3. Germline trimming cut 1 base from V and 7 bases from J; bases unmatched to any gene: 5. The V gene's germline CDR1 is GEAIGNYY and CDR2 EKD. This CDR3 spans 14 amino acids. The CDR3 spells CACDTLGDKSKLIF. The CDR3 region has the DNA TGTGCCTGTGACACTCTGGGGGATAAGAGTAAACTCATCTTT.

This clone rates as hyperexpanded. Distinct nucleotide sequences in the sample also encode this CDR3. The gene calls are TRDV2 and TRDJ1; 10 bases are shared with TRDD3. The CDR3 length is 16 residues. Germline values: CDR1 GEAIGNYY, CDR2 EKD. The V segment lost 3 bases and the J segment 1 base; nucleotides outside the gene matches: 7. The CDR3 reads CACDPLLGDSTDKLIF. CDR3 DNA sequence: TGTGCCTGTGACCCTTTACTGGGGGATTCCACCGATAAACTCATCTTT.

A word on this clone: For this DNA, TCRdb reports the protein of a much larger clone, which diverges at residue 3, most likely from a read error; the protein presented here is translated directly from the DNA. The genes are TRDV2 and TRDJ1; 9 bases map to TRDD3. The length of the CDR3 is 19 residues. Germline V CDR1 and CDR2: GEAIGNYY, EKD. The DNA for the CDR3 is TGTGCCTCTGACACGGTACTGGGGGACACCAGGAGGTCTGAGAATAAACTCATCTTT. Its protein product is CASDTVLGDTRRSENKLIF.

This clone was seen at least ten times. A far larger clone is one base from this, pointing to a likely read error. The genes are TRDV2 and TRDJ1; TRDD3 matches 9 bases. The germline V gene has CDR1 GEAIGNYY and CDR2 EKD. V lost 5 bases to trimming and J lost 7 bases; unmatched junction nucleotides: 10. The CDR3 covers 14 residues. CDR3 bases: TGTGCCTGTGGCTTTCTGGGGGATCGAGGTAAACTCATCTTT. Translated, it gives CACGFLGDRGKLIF.

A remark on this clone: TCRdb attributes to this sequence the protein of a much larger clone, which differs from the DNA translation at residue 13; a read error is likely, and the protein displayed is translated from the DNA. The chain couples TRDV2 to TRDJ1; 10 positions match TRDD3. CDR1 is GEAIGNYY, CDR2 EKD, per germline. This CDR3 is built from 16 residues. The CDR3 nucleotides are TGTGCCTGTGACCCTTTACTGGGGGATTCCACCGATAGACTCATCTTT. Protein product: CACDPLLGDSTDRLIF.

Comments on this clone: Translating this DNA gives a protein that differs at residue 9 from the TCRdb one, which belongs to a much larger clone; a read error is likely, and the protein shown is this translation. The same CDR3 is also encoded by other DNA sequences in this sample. The CDR3 nucleotides read TGTGCCTGTGACACCGTAGGGGATGCCAGCTCCTGGGACACCCGACAGATGTTTTTC. Translated, it gives CACDTVGDASSWDTRQMFF. This chain links TRDV2 with TRDJ3, with TRDD3 as a possible D gene (6 bases). The CDR3 is 19 amino acids. Germline V gene data show CDR1 as GEAIGNYY and CDR2 as EKD. V was cut by 0 bases and J by 0 bases, with 14 bases left in between.

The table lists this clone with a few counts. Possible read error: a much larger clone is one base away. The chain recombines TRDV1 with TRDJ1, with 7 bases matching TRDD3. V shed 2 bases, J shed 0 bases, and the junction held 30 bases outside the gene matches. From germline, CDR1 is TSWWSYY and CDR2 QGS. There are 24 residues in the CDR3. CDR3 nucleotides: TGTGCTCTTGGGGAAGGGGCACAGTTCCGTACTGGGGAATACGCTGCTTTGTACACCGATAAACTCATCTTT. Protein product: CALGEGAQFRTGEYAALYTDKLIF.

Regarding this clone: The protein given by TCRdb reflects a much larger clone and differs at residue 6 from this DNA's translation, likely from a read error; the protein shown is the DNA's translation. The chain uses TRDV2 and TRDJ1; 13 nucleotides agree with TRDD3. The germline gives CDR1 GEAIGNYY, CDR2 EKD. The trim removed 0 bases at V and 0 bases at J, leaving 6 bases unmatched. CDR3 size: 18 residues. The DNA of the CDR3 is TGTGCCTGTGACACCGATTCGACTGGGGGATACGACACCGATAAACTCATCTTT. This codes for CACDTDSTGGYDTDKLIF.

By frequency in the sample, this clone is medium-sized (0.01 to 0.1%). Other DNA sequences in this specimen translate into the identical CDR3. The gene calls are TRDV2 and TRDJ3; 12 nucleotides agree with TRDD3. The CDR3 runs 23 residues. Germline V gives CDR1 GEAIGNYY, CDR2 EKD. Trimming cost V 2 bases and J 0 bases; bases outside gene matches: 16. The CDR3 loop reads CACDMILGDTSHAISWDTRQMFF. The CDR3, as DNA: TGTGCCTGTGACATGATACTGGGGGATACCTCGCATGCCATCTCCTGGGACACCCGACAGATGTTTTTC.

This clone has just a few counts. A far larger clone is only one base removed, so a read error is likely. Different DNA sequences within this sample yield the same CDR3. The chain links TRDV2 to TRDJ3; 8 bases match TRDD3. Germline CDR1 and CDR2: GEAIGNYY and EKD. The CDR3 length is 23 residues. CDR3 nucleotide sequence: TGTGCCTGCGACACCGTTGTCCGGGATACGCCGGAAGAAACCTCCTGGGACACCCGACAGATGTTTTTC. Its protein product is CACDTVVRDTPEETSWDTRQMFF.

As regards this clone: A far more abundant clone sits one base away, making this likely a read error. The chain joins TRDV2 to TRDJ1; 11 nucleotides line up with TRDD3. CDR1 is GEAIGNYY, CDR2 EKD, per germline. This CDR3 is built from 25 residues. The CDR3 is CACGTLNPPILGDKGPDRMTDKLIF. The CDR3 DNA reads TGTGCCTGTGGCACCTTAAATCCTCCCATACTGGGGGATAAGGGACCAGACCGTATGACCGATAAACTCATCTTT.

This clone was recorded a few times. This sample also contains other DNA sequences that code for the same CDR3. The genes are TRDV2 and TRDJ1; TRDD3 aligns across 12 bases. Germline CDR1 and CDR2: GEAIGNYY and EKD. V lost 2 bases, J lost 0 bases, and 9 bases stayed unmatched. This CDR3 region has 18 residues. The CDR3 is CACDILGDTQLYTDKLIF. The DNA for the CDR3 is TGTGCCTGTGACATACTGGGGGATACACAGTTGTACACCGATAAACTCATCTTT.

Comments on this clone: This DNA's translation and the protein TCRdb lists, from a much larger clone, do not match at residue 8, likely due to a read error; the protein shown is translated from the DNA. The CDR3 here is CACDTVGIGLYTDKLIF. In nucleotides, the CDR3 is TGTGCCTGTGACACCGTTGGGATCGGATTATACACCGATAAACTCATCTTT. The rearrangement links TRDV2 to TRDJ1; maybe TRDD3 (5 bases). The CDR3 sequence is 17 residues long. V lost 0 bases and J lost 0, with 16 bases in between. CDR1 and CDR2 (germline): GEAIGNYY, EKD.